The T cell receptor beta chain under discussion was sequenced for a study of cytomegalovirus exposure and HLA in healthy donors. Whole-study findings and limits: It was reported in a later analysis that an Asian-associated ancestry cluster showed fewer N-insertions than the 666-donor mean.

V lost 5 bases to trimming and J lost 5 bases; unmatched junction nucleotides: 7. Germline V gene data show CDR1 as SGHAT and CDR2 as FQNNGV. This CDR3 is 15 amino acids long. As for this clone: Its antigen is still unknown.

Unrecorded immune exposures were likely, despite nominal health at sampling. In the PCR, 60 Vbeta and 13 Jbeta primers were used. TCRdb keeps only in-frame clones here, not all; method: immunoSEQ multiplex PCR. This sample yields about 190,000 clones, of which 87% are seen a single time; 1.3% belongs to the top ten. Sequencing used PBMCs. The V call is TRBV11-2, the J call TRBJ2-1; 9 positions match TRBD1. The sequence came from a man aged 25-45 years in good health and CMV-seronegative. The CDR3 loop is CASSTGQGVNNEQFF. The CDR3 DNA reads TGTGCCAGCAGCACGGGACAGGGTGTAAACAATGAGCAGTTCTTC.